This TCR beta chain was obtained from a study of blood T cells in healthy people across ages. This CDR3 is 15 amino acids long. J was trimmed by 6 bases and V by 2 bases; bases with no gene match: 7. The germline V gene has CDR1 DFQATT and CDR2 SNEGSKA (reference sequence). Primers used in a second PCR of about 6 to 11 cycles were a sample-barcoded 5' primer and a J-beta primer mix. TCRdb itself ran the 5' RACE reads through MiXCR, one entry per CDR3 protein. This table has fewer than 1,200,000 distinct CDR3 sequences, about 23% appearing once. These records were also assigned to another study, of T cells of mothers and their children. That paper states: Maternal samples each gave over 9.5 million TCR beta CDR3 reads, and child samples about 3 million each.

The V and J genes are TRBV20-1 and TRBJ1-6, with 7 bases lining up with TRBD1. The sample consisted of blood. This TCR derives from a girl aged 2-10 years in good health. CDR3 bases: TGCAGTGCTAGATTCACAGGGGTCCCTAATTCACCCCTCCACTTT. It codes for CSARFTGVPNSPLHF.